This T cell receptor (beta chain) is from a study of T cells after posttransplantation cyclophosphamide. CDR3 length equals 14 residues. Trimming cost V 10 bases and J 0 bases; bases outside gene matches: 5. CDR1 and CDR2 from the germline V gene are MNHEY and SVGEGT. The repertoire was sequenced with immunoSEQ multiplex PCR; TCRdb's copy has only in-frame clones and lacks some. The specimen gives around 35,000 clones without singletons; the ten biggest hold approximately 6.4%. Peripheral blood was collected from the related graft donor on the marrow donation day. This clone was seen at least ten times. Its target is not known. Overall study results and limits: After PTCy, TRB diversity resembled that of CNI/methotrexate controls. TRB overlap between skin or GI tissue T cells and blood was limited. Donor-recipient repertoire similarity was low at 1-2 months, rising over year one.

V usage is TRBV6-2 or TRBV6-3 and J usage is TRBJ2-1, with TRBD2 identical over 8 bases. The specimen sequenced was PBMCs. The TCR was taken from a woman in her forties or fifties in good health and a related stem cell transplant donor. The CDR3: CATKGTSSYNEQFF. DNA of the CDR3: TGTGCCACCAAGGGGACTAGCTCCTACAATGAGCAGTTCTTC.